A single sample is the source of the 8 T cell receptor beta chains below, sequenced in a study of T cells in Graves' hyperthyroidism and ophthalmopathy. From RNA transcripts, TCR beta CDR3 regions were amplified. TCR CDR3 underwent first-round RT-PCR with the HTBI primer set. One entry per CDR3 protein, called by TCRdb with MiXCR from the multiplex PCR reads. The table has about 720,000 distinct CDR3 sequences, about 15% seen once. Sequencing was done on a sample of blood. The receptors shown here come from a man between 18 and 35 years old with Graves' hyperthyroidism.

This clonotype came up many times. V usage is TRBV20-1 and J usage is TRBJ2-1, with 10 bases lining up with TRBD2. The V gene end was trimmed by 4 bases and the J gene end by 3 bases; junction bases not matched to a gene: 9. The germline gives CDR1 DFQATT, CDR2 SNEGSKA (reference sequence). The CDR3 is 16 residues long. The CDR3 sequence: CSAIVKREGSYNEQFF. In DNA, the CDR3 is TGCAGTGCTATCGTTAAGCGGGAGGGAAGCTACAATGAGCAGTTCTTC.

This chain joins TRBV6-2 or TRBV6-3 and TRBJ2-3; 7 nucleotides line up with TRBD2. The CDR3 is 14 amino acids. The germline V gene has CDR1 MNHEY and CDR2 SVGEGT. The trim removed 5 bases at V and 4 bases at J, leaving 6 bases unmatched. CDR3 protein: CASSGTGGADTQYF. DNA of the CDR3: TGTGCCAGCAGTGGGACGGGAGGCGCAGATACGCAGTATTTT.

This chain uses TRBV19 with TRBJ2-7; 10 bases align to TRBD1. The germline gives CDR1 LNHDA, CDR2 SQIVND (reference sequence). The V segment lost 7 bases and the J segment 3 bases; nucleotides outside the gene matches: 9. The CDR3 is 15 amino acids. Here the CDR3 DNA reads TGTGCCAGTACCCGGACCGGGACAGGGGTCTACGAGCAGTACTTC. Protein product: CASTRTGTGVYEQYF.

In this sample, this clonotype turned up many times. This chain joins TRBV27 and TRBJ2-3, with TRBD2 as a possible D gene (5 bases). This CDR3 has 13 residues. With 9 bases removed from V and 4 bases from J, the gap between germline ends came to 14 bases. CDR1 is MNHEY, CDR2 SMNVEV, per germline (reference sequence). CDR3 bases: TGTGCCAGTTCGATATCGAGGGCAGATACGCAGTATTTT. It codes for CASSISRADTQYF.

The rearrangement joins TRBV6-1 to TRBJ2-3; D is possibly TRBD2 (6 bases). V lost 8 bases and J 2 bases, leaving 23 bases between the germline ends. The CDR3 is made up of 17 amino acids. CDR1 and CDR2 (germline): MNHNS, SASEGT. CDR3 in amino acids: CASGISGGIAHTDTQYF. In nucleotides, the CDR3 is TGTGCCAGCGGGATCAGTGGCGGGATTGCCCACACAGATACGCAGTATTTT.

The table lists this clonotype with a few counts. The gene calls are TRBV5-6 and TRBJ2-2; TRBD2 might be the D (5 bases). V shed 4 bases and J shed 1 base, with 14 bases lying between them. The CDR3 spans 16 residues. Germline CDR1 SGHDT, CDR2 YYEEEE. CDR3 DNA sequence: TGTGCCAGCAGCGGGCCTCCGGGGTGGAACACCGGGGAGCTGTTTTTT. Amino acid sequence: CASSGPPGWNTGELFF.

This clonotype occurred a few times. The V and J genes are TRBV7-2 and TRBJ2-4; D uncertain. Germline V gives CDR1 SGHTA, CDR2 FQGNSA. This CDR3 comprises 17 residues. V was pared by 1 base and J by 1 base, with 14 bases between. CDR3 sequence: CASSLVGVNHAKNIQYF. The CDR3 DNA reads as TGTGCCAGCAGCTTAGTTGGGGTCAATCACGCCAAAAACATTCAGTACTTC.

Comment on this clonotype: One base away lies a much larger clone, so this may be a sequencing read error. The chain recombines TRBV20-1 with TRBJ2-1; D might be TRBD1 (6 bases). The CDR3 extends over 14 amino acids. V lost 3 bases, J lost 13 bases, and 22 bases lay in between. CDR1 DFQATT and CDR2 SNEGSKA come from the germline V gene (reference sequence). The CDR3 here is CSASKVLLGQSQFF. The CDR3 region has the DNA TGCAGTGCTAGTAAGGTCTTACTCGGACAGAGTCAGTTCTTC.